This T cell receptor beta chain came from a study of T cell responses to AZD1222 COVID-19 vaccine. This clone was counted only a few times. Its antigen is unknown. Overall study results and limits: Distributed over spike, vaccine-associated CD4 TCRs predominated at 160-218 and 743-854.

The data were produced by immunoSEQ multiplex PCR, yet TCRdb's version contains in-frame clones alone and is incomplete. Here the sample spans about 140,000 clones, roughly 88% being singletons. Germline V gene lookup returns CDR1 SGHTA and CDR2 FQGNSA. The CDR3 is 15 residues long. V shed 2 bases, J shed 7 bases, and the junction held 8 bases outside the gene matches. Specimen: peripheral blood, collected on day 0 of AZD1222 vaccination. This TCR was sampled from an adult in good health. This rearrangement joins TRBV7-2 to TRBJ1-5; 7 bases agree with TRBD1. CDR3 protein: CASSLWDSFGQPQHF. The CDR3 region has the DNA TGTGCCAGCAGCTTATGGGACAGCTTCGGGCAGCCCCAGCATTTT.